The 28 T cell receptor beta chains below were found in one sample sequenced in a study of T cell responses to AZD1222 COVID-19 vaccine. Profiling relied on immunoSEQ multiplex PCR, and the TCRdb table lists in-frame clones only, not all of them. Here the sample spans 120,000 or so clones, approximately 90% being singletons. This material consisted of peripheral blood, taken on day 0 of AZD1222 vaccination. These receptors all come from an adult in good health.

This clone was recorded only once. The chain couples TRBV25-1 to TRBJ2-1; the D is unclear. Trimming removed 6 bases from V and 0 bases from J, with 6 bases in between. Germline V gene lookup returns CDR1 MGHDK and CDR2 SYGVNS. This CDR3 region has 13 residues. The CDR3 DNA follows: TGTGCCAGCAGAGATGGCTCCTACAATGAGCAGTTCTTC. Translation: CASRDGSYNEQFF.

This sequence joins TRBV18 and TRBJ2-1; TRBD1 is a possible D gene (5 bases). Germline CDR1 and CDR2: KGHSH and LQKENI. CDR3 length: 13 amino acids. V was pared by 4 bases and J by 7 bases, with 11 bases between. The CDR3 coding sequence is TGTGCCAGCTCACTAGACAGTGTAAATGAGCAGTTCTTC. It specifies CASSLDSVNEQFF.

The CDR3, as DNA: TGTGCCAGTAGTATGAGGGGGGCGCATAACACTGAAGCTTTCTTT. Its protein product is CASSMRGAHNTEAFF. The genes are TRBV19 and TRBJ1-1; maybe TRBD1 (6 bases). Germline-derived CDR1 and CDR2 are LNHDA and SQIVND (reference sequence). The V end was cut by 3 bases, the J end by 2 bases, with 13 bases between. This CDR3 is built from 15 residues.

The chain has TRBV28 and TRBJ2-7; 10 bases are shared with TRBD1. The V and J ends lost 4 bases and 3 bases, in that order; junction bases with no gene match: 6. Looked up from germline, CDR1 is MDHEN and CDR2 is SYDVKM. This CDR3 region has 15 residues. In DNA form, the CDR3 reads TGTGCCAGCAGTTCTCGACAGGGGGCTTTCTACGAGCAGTACTTC. Translated: CASSSRQGAFYEQYF.

The V and J genes are TRBV4-1 and TRBJ1-2; 7 bases are shared with TRBD1. This CDR3 is 18 amino acids long. Unmatched junction bases numbered 15, after V lost 1 base and J lost 4 bases. In germline, CDR1 is MGHRA, CDR2 YSYEKL. The CDR3 loop reads CASSQAIGGWTGVYGYTF. In nucleotides, the CDR3 is TGCGCCAGCAGCCAAGCAATCGGAGGGTGGACAGGCGTCTATGGCTACACCTTC.

V and J are TRBV9 and TRBJ2-5, with D possibly matching TRBD1 (6 bases). Trimming took off 4 bases at V and 4 bases at J, with 20 bases between the two ends. The CDR3 runs 16 residues. From germline, CDR1 is SGDLS and CDR2 YYNGEE. The CDR3 here is CASSPRPGDMGETQYF. CDR3 DNA sequence: TGTGCCAGCAGCCCACGCCCAGGGGACATGGGAGAGACCCAGTACTTC.

V and J are TRBV7-2 and TRBJ1-1; D gene ambiguous. Germline values: CDR1 SGHTA, CDR2 FQGNSA. The V gene lost 2 bases and the J gene lost 9 bases, with 10 bases spanning the gap. The CDR3 totals 12 residues. CDR3 amino acids: CASSLQSWKAFF. CDR3 nucleotides: TGTGCCAGCAGCTTACAGTCTTGGAAAGCTTTCTTT.

This sequence joins TRBV19 and TRBJ1-2; 11 nucleotides agree with TRBD1. Germline assignment: CDR1 LNHDA and CDR2 SQIVND (reference sequence). The J segment lost 4 bases and the V segment lost 2 bases, leaving 3 bases of the junction unmatched. CDR3 size: 15 residues. The CDR3 is CASSIPGQGVYGYTF. The CDR3 nucleotides are TGTGCCAGTAGTATACCGGGACAGGGGGTCTATGGCTACACCTTC.

This clone was observed once. The J gene is TRBJ1-2, the V gene TRBV5-6; a weak D match, TRBD1 (6 bases). This CDR3 region has 14 residues. V was clipped by 3 bases and J by 4 bases, with 13 bases between them. Germline CDR1 reads SGHDT; CDR2 reads YYEEEE. CDR3 protein: CASSSGQPRYGYTF. The CDR3 DNA reads as TGTGCCAGCAGCTCTGGACAGCCTCGCTATGGCTACACCTTC.

This clone has just one count. The chain is built from TRBV2 and TRBJ1-1, with 10 nucleotides matching TRBD1. Trimming removed 7 bases from V and 2 bases from J; junction bases left unmatched: 7. The CDR3 loop spans 15 amino acids. Germline lookup yields CDR1 SNHLY and CDR2 FYNNEI. This CDR3 is CASTTTGGPNTEAFF. The CDR3 region has the DNA TGTGCCAGCACGACGACAGGGGGCCCAAACACTGAAGCTTTCTTT. Looking up the rest from reference TRBV2 and TRBJ1-1 gives the full variable domain: EPEVTQTPSHQVTQMGQEVILRCVPISNHLYFYWYRQILGQKVEFLVSFYNNEISEKSEIFDDQFSVERPDGSNFTLKIRSTKLEDSAMYFCASTTTGGPNTEAFFGQGTRLTVV.

The rearrangement joins TRBV3-1 (or the pseudogene TRBV3-2) to TRBJ2-7; TRBD1 matches 7 bases. V dropped 1 base and J dropped 0; count of bases not matched to a gene: 9. Germline V gives CDR1 LGHDT, CDR2 YNNKEL (reference sequence). The CDR3 runs 17 residues. CDR3 region: CASSQGFRDRSSYEQYF. CDR3 DNA sequence: TGTGCCAGCAGCCAAGGATTCAGGGACAGAAGCTCCTACGAGCAGTACTTC.

The chain uses TRBV28 and TRBJ2-1; 7 positions agree with TRBD1. The CDR3 is 15 residues long. In germline, CDR1 is MDHEN, CDR2 SYDVKM. J gave up 7 bases and V 3 bases, and 9 bases lay outside the gene matches. Here the CDR3 DNA reads TGTGCCAGCAGTTTCCTGGGCAGGGGGATGAATGAGCAGTTCTTC. Amino acids: CASSFLGRGMNEQFF. The variable domain in full, with the rest retrieved from reference TRBV28 and TRBJ2-1, is DVKVTQSSRYLVKRTGEKVFLECVQDMDHENMFWYRQDPGLGLRLIYFSYDVKMKEKGDIPEGYSVSREKKERFSLILESASTNQTSMYLCASSFLGRGMNEQFFGPGTRLTVL.

This clone showed up just a few times. This chain connects TRBV12-3 or TRBV12-4 to TRBJ2-3; D call uncertain. The CDR3 extends over 12 amino acids. The ends were cut back, 3 bases at V and 2 bases at J, with 3 bases in the middle. The CDR3 DNA sequence: TGTGCCAGCAGTTTCTACACAGATACGCAGTATTTT. Amino acids: CASSFYTDTQYF.

The chain is built from TRBV5-8 and TRBJ2-3; D possibly corresponds to TRBD1 (5 bases). The germline gives CDR1 SGHTS, CDR2 YDEGEE. There are 13 residues in the CDR3. Trimming removed 2 bases from V and 4 bases from J, with 8 bases in between. Written as DNA, the CDR3 is TGTGCCAGCAGCTTCAGGGCGGCAGATACGCAGTATTTT. The encoded protein is CASSFRAADTQYF.

The chain employs TRBV6-2 or TRBV6-3 and TRBJ1-1; 9 bases match TRBD1. Germline V CDR1 and CDR2: MNHEY, SVGEGT. The CDR3 has 13 amino acids. J gave up 5 bases and V 5 bases, and 3 bases lay outside the gene matches. DNA of the CDR3: TGTGCCAGCAGTCGGACAGGGGTTACTGAAGCTTTCTTT. Amino acid sequence: CASSRTGVTEAFF.

This clone was seen a few times. The chain joins TRBV2 to TRBJ1-1; D is unresolved. V lost 3 bases to trimming and J lost 1 base, with 12 bases between them. The CDR3 spans 15 residues. Germline CDR1 reads SNHLY; CDR2 reads FYNNEI. This CDR3 is CASSDHDMQNTEAFF. DNA of the CDR3: TGTGCCAGCAGTGATCATGACATGCAGAACACTGAAGCTTTCTTT.

This chain uses TRBV18 with TRBJ1-6; D possibly corresponds to TRBD1 (5 bases). The CDR3 totals 16 residues. Trimming pared 4 bases from V and 3 bases from J, leaving 13 bases between. The germline V gene encodes CDR1 KGHSH and CDR2 LQKENI. The CDR3 loop is CASSLSGTVYNSPLHF. The CDR3 DNA sequence: TGTGCCAGCTCACTCTCCGGGACCGTCTATAATTCACCCCTCCACTTT.

CDR3 nucleotide sequence: TGCAGTGCCCCGGGGAACGAAGCTTTCTTT. The encoded protein is CSAPGNEAFF. V and J are TRBV20-1 and TRBJ1-1; D unclear. The CDR3 runs 10 residues. Trimming cost V 6 bases and J 8 bases, with 10 bases left between them. Germline CDR1 is DFQATT and CDR2 is SNEGSKA (reference sequence).

The rearrangement joins TRBV9 to TRBJ1-5, with TRBD1 as a possible D gene (6 bases). Per germline, CDR1 SGDLS and CDR2 YYNGEE. This CDR3 has 13 residues. The V end lost 3 bases, the J end lost 4 bases, and 8 bases lay between the germline ends. This CDR3 reads CASSATGNQPQHF. The CDR3 DNA reads as TGTGCCAGCAGCGCGACAGGTAATCAGCCCCAGCATTTT.

The chain links TRBV7-9 to TRBJ2-3, with D possibly being TRBD1 or TRBD2 (5 bases each). Per germline, CDR1 SEHNR and CDR2 FQNEAQ (reference sequence). The V end was cut by 1 base, the J end by 4 bases, with 6 bases between. CDR3 length: 13 amino acids. This chain's CDR3 is CASSLVGADTQYF. CDR3 in DNA: TGTGCCAGCAGCTTAGTGGGGGCAGATACGCAGTATTTT. The full variable domain, in which reference TRBV7-9 and TRBJ2-3 provide the parts outside the CDR3, is DTGVSQNPRHKITKRGQNVTFRCDPISEHNRLYWYRQTLGQGPEFLTYFQNEAQLEKSRLLSDRFSAERPKGSFSTLEIQRTEQGDSAMYLCASSLVGADTQYFGPGTRLTVL.

The chain couples TRBV5-1 to TRBJ2-2, with 10 bases that match TRBD2. The CDR3 is 14 residues long. The germline gives CDR1 SGHRS, CDR2 YFSETQ. V lost 4 bases and J lost 6; bases outside the gene matches: 3. Here the CDR3 DNA reads TGCGCCAGCAGCCGGACTAGCGGCTCCGGGGAGCTGTTTTTT. Translation gives CASSRTSGSGELFF. Variable domain in full (rest from reference TRBV5-1 and TRBJ2-2): KAGVTQTPRYLIKTRGQQVTLSCSPISGHRSVSWYQQTPGQGLQFLFEYFSETQRNKGNFPGRFSGRQFSNSRSEMNVSTLELGDSALYLCASSRTSGSGELFFGEGSRLTVL.

V usage is TRBV11-2 and J usage is TRBJ2-1; TRBD2 agrees at 7 bases. The CDR3 has 15 residues. The trim removed 7 bases at V and 2 bases at J, leaving 8 bases unmatched. Germline V gene sequence: CDR1 SGHAT, CDR2 FQNNGV. The CDR3 region is CASTPGGSAYNEQFF. Written as DNA, the CDR3 is TGTGCCAGCACCCCCGGCGGGAGCGCCTACAATGAGCAGTTCTTC.

The chain recombines TRBV4-3 with TRBJ2-7, with no clear D. Germline values: CDR1 LGHNA, CDR2 YSLEER. This CDR3 comprises 19 residues. Trimming removed 0 bases from V and 3 bases from J, with 24 bases in between. CDR3 loop: CASSQDRYLLAGRNYEQYF. The DNA for the CDR3 is TGCGCCAGCAGCCAAGATCGGTATCTGTTGGCAGGAAGAAACTACGAGCAGTACTTC.

The V gene is TRBV30, the J gene TRBJ1-1, with D tentatively TRBD1 (5 bases). V gave up 0 bases and J gave up 10 bases, with 12 bases separating them. The CDR3 is 12 amino acids. The V gene's germline CDR1 is GTSNPN and CDR2 SVGIG (reference sequence). This CDR3 reads CAWSVSAGGAFF. The DNA of the CDR3 is TGTGCCTGGAGTGTATCAGCGGGGGGAGCTTTCTTT. The whole variable domain, remainder taken from reference TRBV30 and TRBJ1-1, is SQTIHQWPATLVQPVGSPLSLECTVEGTSNPNLYWYRQAAGRGLQLLFYSVGIGQISSEVPQNLSASRPQDRQFILSSKKLLLSDSGFYLCAWSVSAGGAFFGQGTRLTVV.

The chain employs TRBV6-2 or TRBV6-3 and TRBJ1-1; 9 nucleotides agree with TRBD1. The CDR3 totals 15 residues. The V gene's germline CDR1 is MNHEY and CDR2 SVGEGT. The V and J ends lost 2 bases and 5 bases, in that order; junction bases with no gene match: 6. The CDR3 nucleotides are TGTGCCAGCAGTTACCTCCGGGACAGGGCGACTGAAGCTTTCTTT. Protein: CASSYLRDRATEAFF.

V usage is TRBV5-1 and J usage is TRBJ2-5; D is possibly TRBD2 (6 bases). The V gene's germline CDR1 is SGHRS and CDR2 YFSETQ. The CDR3 length is 14 residues. Trimming shortened V by 2 bases and J by 2 bases, and 10 bases separated the two germline ends. The CDR3: CASSLRGMQETQYF. DNA of the CDR3: TGCGCCAGCAGCTTACGGGGGATGCAAGAGACCCAGTACTTC.

This CDR3 is CASSPNMNTEAFF. Here the CDR3 DNA reads TGTGCCAGCAGCCCTAATATGAACACTGAAGCTTTCTTT. The chain has TRBV14 and TRBJ1-1, with D unclear. CDR1 and CDR2 from the germline V gene are SGHDN and FVKESK. V was shortened by 4 bases and J by 0 bases, with 6 bases between the two germline ends. The CDR3 sequence is 13 residues long.

This chain connects TRBV9 to TRBJ2-1, with D perhaps being TRBD1 or TRBD2 (6 bases each). Germline V gene lookup returns CDR1 SGDLS and CDR2 YYNGEE. This CDR3 is 16 amino acids long. V lost 0 bases to trimming and J lost 0 bases, with 10 bases between them. CDR3 sequence reads: CASSVDGGFSYNEQFF. CDR3 nucleotides: TGTGCCAGCAGCGTAGACGGGGGCTTCTCCTACAATGAGCAGTTCTTC.